Below, one TCR beta chain is given with its context. What it binds is not known. The data were obtained in a study of CD8 T cells in ankylosing spondylitis. Construction of TCR beta libraries was performed using quantitative 5'-RACE with molecular barcodes. In TCRdb, the 5' RACE reads were re-called with MiXCR into one record per CDR3 protein. The sample includes roughly 200,000 distinct CDR3 sequences, around 25% of them seen just once. General study results and limits: Prior literature has documented some motif variants in synovial fluid and blood from reactive arthritis. Made up of 7 to 9 highly homologous variants, a TCR beta motif appeared characteristic of ankylosing spondylitis blood. Reported data indicate significant enrichment of disease-linked clones within matched ankylosing spondylitis synovial fluid.

The V and J ends lost 5 bases and 1 base respectively, with 11 bases between them. This CDR3 is 14 amino acids long. CDR1 and CDR2 from the germline V gene are SGHRS and YFSETQ. This sequence joins TRBV5-1 and TRBJ2-3; D gene ambiguous. The source material was blood, either unsorted or a sorted T cell fraction (not recorded which). The sequence came from a male donor with ankylosing spondylitis or in good health (not recorded which). CDR3 nucleotides: TGCGCCAGCAGGGGTGAGGCGGGCACAGATACGCAGTATTTT. This sequence encodes CASRGEAGTDTQYF.